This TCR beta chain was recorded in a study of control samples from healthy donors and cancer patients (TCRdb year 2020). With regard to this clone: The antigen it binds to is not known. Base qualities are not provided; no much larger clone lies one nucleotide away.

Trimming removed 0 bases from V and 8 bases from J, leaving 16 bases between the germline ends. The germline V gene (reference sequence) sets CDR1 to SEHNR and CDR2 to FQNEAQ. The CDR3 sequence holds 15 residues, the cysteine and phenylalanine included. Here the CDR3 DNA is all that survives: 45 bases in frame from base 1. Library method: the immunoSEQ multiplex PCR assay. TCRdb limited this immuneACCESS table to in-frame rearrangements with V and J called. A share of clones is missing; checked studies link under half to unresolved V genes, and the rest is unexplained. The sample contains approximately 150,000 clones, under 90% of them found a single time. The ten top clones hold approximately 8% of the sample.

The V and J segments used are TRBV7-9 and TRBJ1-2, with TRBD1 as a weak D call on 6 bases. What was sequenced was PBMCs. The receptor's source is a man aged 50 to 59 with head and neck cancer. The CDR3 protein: CASSLARRRGHGYTF. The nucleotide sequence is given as TGTGCCAGCAGCTTAGCGCGAAGGCGGGGACACGGCTACACCTTC.